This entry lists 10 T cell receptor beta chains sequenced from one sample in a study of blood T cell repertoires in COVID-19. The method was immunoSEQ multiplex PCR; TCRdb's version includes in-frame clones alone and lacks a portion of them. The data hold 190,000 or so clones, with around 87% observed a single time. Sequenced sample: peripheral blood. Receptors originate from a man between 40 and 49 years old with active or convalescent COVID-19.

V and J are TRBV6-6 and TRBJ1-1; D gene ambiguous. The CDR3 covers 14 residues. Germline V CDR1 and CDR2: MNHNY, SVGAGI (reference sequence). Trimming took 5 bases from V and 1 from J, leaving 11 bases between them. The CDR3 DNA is TGTGCCAGCAGTCCCCGCGGTAAGAACACTGAAGCTTTCTTT. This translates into CASSPRGKNTEAFF.

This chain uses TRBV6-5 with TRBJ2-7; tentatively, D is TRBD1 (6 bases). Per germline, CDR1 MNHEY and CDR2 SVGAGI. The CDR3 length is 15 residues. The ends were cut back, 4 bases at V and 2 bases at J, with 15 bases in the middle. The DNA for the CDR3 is TGTGCCAGCAGTTCCGGACAGAATTTTCCCTACGAGCAGTACTTC. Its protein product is CASSSGQNFPYEQYF.

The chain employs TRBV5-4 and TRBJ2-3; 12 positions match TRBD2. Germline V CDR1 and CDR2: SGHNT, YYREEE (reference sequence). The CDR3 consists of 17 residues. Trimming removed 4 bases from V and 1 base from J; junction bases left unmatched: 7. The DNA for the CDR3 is TGTGCCAGCAGCGGAACACCTAGCGGGGGGGGCACAGATACGCAGTATTTT. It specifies CASSGTPSGGGTDTQYF.

The CDR3 region is CASSYGRTGSSYEQYF. CDR3 nucleotide sequence: TGTGCCAGCAGTTACGGGCGAACCGGTTCCAGTTACGAGCAGTACTTC. The genes are TRBV6-2 or TRBV6-3 and TRBJ2-7; D gene unclear. Trimming shortened V by 2 bases and J by 4 bases, and 18 bases separated the two germline ends. The CDR3 extends over 16 amino acids. The germline V gene has CDR1 MNHEY and CDR2 SVGEGT.

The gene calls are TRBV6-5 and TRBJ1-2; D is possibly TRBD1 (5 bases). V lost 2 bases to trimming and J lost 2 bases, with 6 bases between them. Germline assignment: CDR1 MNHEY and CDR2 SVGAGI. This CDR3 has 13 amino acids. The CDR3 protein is CASSYRTNYGYTF. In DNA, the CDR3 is TGTGCCAGCAGTTACAGGACAAACTATGGCTACACCTTC.

CDR3 protein: CASSSPTRGYSNQPQHF. The CDR3, as DNA: TGTGCCAGCAGTTCGCCCACTCGGGGGTATAGCAATCAGCCCCAGCATTTT. The genes are TRBV28 and TRBJ1-5, with D possibly TRBD1 on 5 matching bases. The CDR3 is made up of 17 amino acids. The V and J ends lost 4 bases and 0 bases respectively, with 16 bases between them. Germline values: CDR1 MDHEN, CDR2 SYDVKM.

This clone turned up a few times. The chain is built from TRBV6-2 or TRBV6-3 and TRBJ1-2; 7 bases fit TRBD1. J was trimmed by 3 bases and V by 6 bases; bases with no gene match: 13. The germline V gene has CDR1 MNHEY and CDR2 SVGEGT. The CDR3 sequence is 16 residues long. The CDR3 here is CASSPPTGRMDYGYTF. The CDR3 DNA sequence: TGTGCCAGCAGCCCTCCGACAGGGCGAATGGACTATGGCTACACCTTC.

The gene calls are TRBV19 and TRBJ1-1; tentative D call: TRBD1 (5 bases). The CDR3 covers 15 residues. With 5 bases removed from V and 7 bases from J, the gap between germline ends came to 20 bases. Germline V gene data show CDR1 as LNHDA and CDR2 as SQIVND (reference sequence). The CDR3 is CASSPWGGRDDEAFF. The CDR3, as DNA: TGTGCCAGTAGTCCCTGGGGCGGCAGGGATGATGAAGCTTTCTTT.

CDR3 coding DNA: TGTGCCTGGAGGGGGGGGGATAATCAGCCCCAGCATTTT. This translates into CAWRGGDNQPQHF. The rearrangement joins TRBV30 to TRBJ1-5; maybe TRBD1 (5 bases). V shed 3 bases and J shed 4 bases, with 10 bases lying between them. This CDR3 has 13 amino acids. Germline CDR1 is GTSNPN and CDR2 is SVGIG (reference sequence).

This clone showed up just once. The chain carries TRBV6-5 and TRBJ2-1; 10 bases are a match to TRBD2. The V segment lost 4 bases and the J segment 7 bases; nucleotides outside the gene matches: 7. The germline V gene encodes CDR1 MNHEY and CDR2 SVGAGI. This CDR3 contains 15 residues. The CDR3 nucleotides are TGTGCCAGCAGTTTAGCGGGGGGACGTGGGAATGAGCAGTTCTTC. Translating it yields CASSLAGGRGNEQFF.